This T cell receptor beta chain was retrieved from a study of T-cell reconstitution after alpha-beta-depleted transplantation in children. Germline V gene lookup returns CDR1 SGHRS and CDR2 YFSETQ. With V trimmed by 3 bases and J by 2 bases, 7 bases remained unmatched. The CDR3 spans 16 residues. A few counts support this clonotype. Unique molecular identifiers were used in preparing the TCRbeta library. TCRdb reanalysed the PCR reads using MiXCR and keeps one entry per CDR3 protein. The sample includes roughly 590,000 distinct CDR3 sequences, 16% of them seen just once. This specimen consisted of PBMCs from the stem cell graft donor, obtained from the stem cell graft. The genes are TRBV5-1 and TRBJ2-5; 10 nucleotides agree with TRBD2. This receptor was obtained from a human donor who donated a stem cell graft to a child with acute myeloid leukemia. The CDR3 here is CASSSSLSGGQETQYF. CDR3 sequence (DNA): TGCGCCAGCAGCTCCTCCCTTAGCGGGGGGCAAGAGACCCAGTACTTC.